The next 18 T cell receptor beta chains were all read from a single sample in a study of CD8+CD57+ T cells in acquired aplastic anemia. Sequencing involved patients with CD8+CD57+ cell expansion previously shown by flow cytometry. Profiles of TCR beta VDJ and CDR3 were generated from a genomic DNA template. TCRdb re-derived calls from the reads in MiXCR, one entry per CDR3 protein. The sample gives approximately 150,000 distinct CDR3 sequences, 71% of which show up once; approximately 50% is in the top ten. Sequencing was carried out using sorted CD4+, CD8+, or CD8+CD57+ T cells (not recorded which) from PBMCs. All receptors derive from a human donor with aplastic anemia.

The genes are TRBV20-1 and TRBJ2-7, with 8 bases identical to TRBD2. V lost 3 bases and J lost 3; bases outside the gene matches: 4. This CDR3 spans 13 amino acids. Germline V gene lookup returns CDR1 DFQATT and CDR2 SNEGSKA (reference sequence). CDR3 loop: CSASLREVYEQYF. CDR3 in DNA: TGCAGTGCTAGTCTGCGGGAGGTCTACGAGCAGTACTTC.

The chain is built from TRBV20-1 and TRBJ2-7; 10 bases are a match to TRBD1. Trimming removed 6 bases from V and 5 bases from J; junction bases left unmatched: 7. The germline CDR1 and CDR2 sequences are DFQATT and SNEGSKA (reference sequence). The CDR3 is 13 amino acids. CDR3 in DNA: TGCAGTGCCCCCGGGACAGGGGAACACGAGCAGTACTTC. Residues: CSAPGTGEHEQYF.

In the case of this clonotype: This clone may be a read error of a much larger clone one base away. This chain connects TRBV3-2 to TRBJ2-7. TRBV3-2 is flagged as a pseudogene. The CDR3 is 16 amino acids. The CDR3 is CASSQDVRGDSYEQYF. The CDR3 DNA is TGTGCCAGCAGCCAAGATGTTCGTGGAGATTCCTACGAGCAGTACTTC.

The chain has TRBV6-4 and TRBJ2-7; D unclear. Germline V gene sequence: CDR1 MRHNA, CDR2 SNTAGT. The CDR3 totals 13 residues. Trimming removed 2 bases at V and 7 bases at J, with 12 bases between. CDR3 sequence: CASSDGDTGEQYF. As DNA, the CDR3 is TGTGCCAGCAGTGACGGCGACACCGGGGAGCAGTACTTC.

This clonotype showed up just a few times. The gene calls are TRBV7-9 and TRBJ1-2, with D perhaps TRBD1 (6 bases). V was clipped by 3 bases and J by 5 bases, with 10 bases between them. Germline assignment: CDR1 SEHNR and CDR2 FQNEAQ (reference sequence). The CDR3 totals 13 residues. CDR3 loop: CASSLGGAYGYTF. The CDR3 DNA is TGTGCCAGCAGCTTGGGGGGGGCGTATGGCTACACCTTC.

The sample holds many counts of this clonotype. The V gene is TRBV5-6, the J gene TRBJ1-6; D is perhaps TRBD1 (5 bases). Looked up from germline, CDR1 is SGHDT and CDR2 is YYEEEE. The CDR3 is made up of 16 amino acids. Trimming stripped 4 bases from V and 3 bases from J, with 14 bases between. The chain's CDR3 is CASSKPDIIYNSPLHF. The CDR3 DNA follows: TGTGCCAGCAGCAAACCGGACATTATCTATAATTCACCCCTCCACTTT.

To note about this clonotype: At one of its ends the junction is not consistent with the germline gene, which may arise from a read error. The V call is TRBV5-1, the J call TRBJ2-3; possibly TRBD1 for D (6 bases). CDR1 and CDR2 (germline): SGHRS, YFSETQ. The CDR3 has 17 residues. CDR3 residues: CASSLESARTDTDTQYF. The CDR3 nucleotides are TGTGCCAGCAGCTTAGAATCTGCTAGGACAGACACAGATACGCAGTATTTT.

There are a few counts of this clonotype. The chain couples TRBV20-1 to TRBJ1-2; D gene uncertain. The germline CDR1 and CDR2 sequences are DFQATT and SNEGSKA (reference sequence). The CDR3 runs to 13 residues. Deletions cut 3 bases from V and 0 bases from J, with 8 bases between. The CDR3 loop is CSARGGTNYGYTF. CDR3 DNA: TGCAGTGCTAGGGGTGGGACTAACTATGGCTACACCTTC.

The gene calls are TRBV10-3 and TRBJ2-4; 8 nucleotides align to TRBD2. The CDR3 covers 15 residues. Losses at the gene ends were 1 base for V and 6 bases for J; bases not matched to a gene: 5. Germline V gene sequence: CDR1 ENHRY, CDR2 SYGVKD. CDR3 bases: TGTGCCATCAGTGAGTTGACTAGCGCAGGAAACATTCAGTACTTC. It translates to CAISELTSAGNIQYF.

V is TRBV7-9 and J is TRBJ1-5; tentatively, D is TRBD1 (5 bases). In germline, CDR1 is SEHNR, CDR2 FQNEAQ (reference sequence). Deletions cut 5 bases from V and 7 bases from J, with 15 bases between. The CDR3 contains 14 residues. The CDR3 coding sequence is TGTGCCAGCAGCCTCCGGGAGGGGACCCAGCCCCAGCATTTT. Amino acids: CASSLREGTQPQHF.

The chain has TRBV20-1 and TRBJ1-2; D possibly corresponds to TRBD1 (5 bases). The germline gives CDR1 DFQATT, CDR2 SNEGSKA (reference sequence). The CDR3 is 12 amino acids. Trimming stripped 6 bases from V and 8 bases from J, with 16 bases between. CDR3 in amino acids: CSAPGSGLGYTF. The CDR3 DNA reads as TGCAGTGCCCCAGGGTCGGGGTTAGGCTACACCTTC.

The chain employs TRBV6-5 and TRBJ1-1, with TRBD1 matching 9 bases. The V gene end was trimmed by 6 bases and the J gene end by 5 bases; junction bases not matched to a gene: 7. This CDR3 contains 14 residues. Germline V gene lookup returns CDR1 MNHEY and CDR2 SVGAGI. Here the CDR3 reads CASRRTGGETEAFF. CDR3 sequence (DNA): TGTGCCAGCAGGAGAACAGGGGGCGAAACTGAAGCTTTCTTT.

The CDR3 region has the DNA TGCAGCGTTCTAAGGGCGAGCACCGGGGAGCTGTTTTTT. This translates into CSVLRASTGELFF. The chain couples TRBV29-1 to TRBJ2-2; D remains unclear. The CDR3 spans 13 residues. Germline V gene lookup returns CDR1 SQVTM and CDR2 ANQGSEA. Trimming stripped 5 bases from V and 4 bases from J, with 11 bases between.

This chain joins TRBV24-1 and TRBJ2-7, with D possibly TRBD1 on 6 matching bases. The CDR3 contains 13 residues. V was pared by 4 bases and J by 4 bases, with 10 bases between. Germline CDR1 KGHDR, CDR2 SFDVKD. CDR3 nucleotides: TGTGCCACCAGTGAGGGGGCCGTATACGAGCAGTACTTC. It is translated as CATSEGAVYEQYF.

This clonotype was observed at least ten times. The V call is TRBV5-8, the J call TRBJ2-7, with TRBD2 identical over 7 bases. The CDR3 is made up of 14 amino acids. Looked up from germline, CDR1 is SGHTS and CDR2 is YDEGEE. The junction had 6 bases not matched to a gene; V was cut back by 4 bases and J by 2 bases. The CDR3 DNA reads as TGTGCCAGCAGCCTCGGAGCGGGGACCTACGAGCAGTACTTC. Amino acids: CASSLGAGTYEQYF. The full variable domain, in which reference TRBV5-8 and TRBJ2-7 provide the parts outside the CDR3, is EAGVTQSPTHLIKTRGQQATLRCSPISGHTSVYWYQQALGLGLQFLLWYDEGEERNRGNFPPRFSGRQFPNYSSELNVNALELEDSALYLCASSLGAGTYEQYFGPGTRLTVT.

The chain uses TRBV2 and TRBJ1-2, with D perhaps matching TRBD1 (5 bases). The V and J ends lost 2 bases and 1 base respectively, with 8 bases between them. The CDR3 is 14 amino acids. Looked up from germline, CDR1 is SNHLY and CDR2 is FYNNEI. This chain's CDR3 is CASSESDSNYGYTF. The CDR3 coding sequence is TGTGCCAGCAGTGAAAGCGACAGTAACTATGGCTACACCTTC. The complete variable domain, with remaining parts taken from reference TRBV2 and TRBJ1-2, reads EPEVTQTPSHQVTQMGQEVILRCVPISNHLYFYWYRQILGQKVEFLVSFYNNEISEKSEIFDDQFSVERPDGSNFTLKIRSTKLEDSAMYFCASSESDSNYGYTFGSGTRLTVV.

The CDR3 nucleotides are TGTGCCTGCCGGGACAGGGACATTGAGACCCAGTACTTC. Amino acid sequence: CACRDRDIETQYF. The chain is built from TRBV6-5 and TRBJ2-5, with 9 bases identical to TRBD1. This CDR3 has 13 amino acids. Trimming at V came to 11 bases and at J to 5 bases, leaving 9 bases not matched to a gene. Germline lookup yields CDR1 MNHEY and CDR2 SVGAGI.

The chain couples TRBV2 to TRBJ1-5; TRBD1 matches 8 bases. The CDR3 is made up of 15 amino acids. Germline lookup yields CDR1 SNHLY and CDR2 FYNNEI. Unmatched junction bases numbered 15, after V lost 7 bases and J lost 10 bases. CDR3 in amino acids: CASTRTTGGRQPQHF. Written as DNA, the CDR3 is TGTGCCAGCACCAGGACTACAGGGGGACGTCAACCCCAGCATTTT.